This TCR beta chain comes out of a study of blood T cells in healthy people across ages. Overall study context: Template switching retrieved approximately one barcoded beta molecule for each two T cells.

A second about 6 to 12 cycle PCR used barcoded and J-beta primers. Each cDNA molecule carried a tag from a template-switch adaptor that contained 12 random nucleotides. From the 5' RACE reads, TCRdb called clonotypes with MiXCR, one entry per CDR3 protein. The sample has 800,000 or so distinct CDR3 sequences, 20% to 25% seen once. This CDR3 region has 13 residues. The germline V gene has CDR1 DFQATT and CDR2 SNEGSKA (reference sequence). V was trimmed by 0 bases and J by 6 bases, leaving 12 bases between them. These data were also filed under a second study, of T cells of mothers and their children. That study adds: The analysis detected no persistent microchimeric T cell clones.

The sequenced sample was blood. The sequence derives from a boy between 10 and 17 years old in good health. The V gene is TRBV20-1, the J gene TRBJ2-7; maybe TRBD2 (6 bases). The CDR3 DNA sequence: TGCAGTGCTAGAGATGGCCTCGGGGGCGAGCAGTACTTC. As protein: CSARDGLGGEQYF.